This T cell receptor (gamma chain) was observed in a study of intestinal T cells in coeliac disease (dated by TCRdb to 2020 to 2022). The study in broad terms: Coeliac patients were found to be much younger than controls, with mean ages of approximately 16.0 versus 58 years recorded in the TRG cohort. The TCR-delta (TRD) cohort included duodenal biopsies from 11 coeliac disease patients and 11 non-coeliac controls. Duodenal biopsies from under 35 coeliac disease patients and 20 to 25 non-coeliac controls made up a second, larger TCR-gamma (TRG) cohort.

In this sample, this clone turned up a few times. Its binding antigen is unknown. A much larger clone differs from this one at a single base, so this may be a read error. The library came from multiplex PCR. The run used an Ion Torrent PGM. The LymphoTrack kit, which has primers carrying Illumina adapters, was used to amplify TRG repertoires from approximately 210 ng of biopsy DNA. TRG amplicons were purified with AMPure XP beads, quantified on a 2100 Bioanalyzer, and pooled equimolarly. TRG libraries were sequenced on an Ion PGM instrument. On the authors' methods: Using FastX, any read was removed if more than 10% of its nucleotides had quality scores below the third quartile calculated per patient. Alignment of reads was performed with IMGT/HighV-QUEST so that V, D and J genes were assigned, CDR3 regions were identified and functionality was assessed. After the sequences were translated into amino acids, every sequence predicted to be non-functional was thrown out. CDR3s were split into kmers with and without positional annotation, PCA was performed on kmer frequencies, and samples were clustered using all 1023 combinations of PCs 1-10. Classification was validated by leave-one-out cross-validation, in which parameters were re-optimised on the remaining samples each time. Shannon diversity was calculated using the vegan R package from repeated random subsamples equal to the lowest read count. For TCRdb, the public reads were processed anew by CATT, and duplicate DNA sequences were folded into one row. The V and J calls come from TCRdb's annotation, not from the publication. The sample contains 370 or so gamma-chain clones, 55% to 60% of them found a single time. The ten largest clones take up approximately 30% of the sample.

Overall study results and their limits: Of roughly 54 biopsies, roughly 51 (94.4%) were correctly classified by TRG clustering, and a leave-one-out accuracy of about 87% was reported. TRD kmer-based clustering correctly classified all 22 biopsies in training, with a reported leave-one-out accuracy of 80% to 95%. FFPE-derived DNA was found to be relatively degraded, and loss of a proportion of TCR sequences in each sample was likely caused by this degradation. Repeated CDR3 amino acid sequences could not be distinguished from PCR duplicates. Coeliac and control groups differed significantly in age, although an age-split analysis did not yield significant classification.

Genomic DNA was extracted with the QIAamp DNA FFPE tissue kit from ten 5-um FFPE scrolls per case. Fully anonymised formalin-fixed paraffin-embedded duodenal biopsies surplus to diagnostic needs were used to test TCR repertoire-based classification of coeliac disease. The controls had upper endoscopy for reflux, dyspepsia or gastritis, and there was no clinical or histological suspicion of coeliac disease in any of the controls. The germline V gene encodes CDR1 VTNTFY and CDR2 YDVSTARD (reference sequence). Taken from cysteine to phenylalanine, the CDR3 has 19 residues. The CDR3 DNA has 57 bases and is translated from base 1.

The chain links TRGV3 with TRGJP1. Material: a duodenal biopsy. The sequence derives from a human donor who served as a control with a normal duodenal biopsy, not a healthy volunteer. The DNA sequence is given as TGTGCCACCTGGGACAGGCGGGGGTTCTGGGAGACCACTGGTTGGCTCAAGATATTT. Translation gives CATWDRRGFWETTGWLKIF.